The source of this TCR beta chain is a study of blood T cell repertoires in COVID-19. Measured with immunoSEQ multiplex PCR; TCRdb has only the in-frame clones, and not every one. The repertoire holds 290,000 or so clones, with 65% to 90% as singletons. CDR1 and CDR2 from the germline V gene are ENHRY and SYGVKD. The CDR3 is 13 residues long. Trimming removed 3 bases from V and 4 bases from J, with 10 bases in between. The J gene is TRBJ2-7, the V gene TRBV10-3; TRBD1 might be the D (5 bases). The specimen sequenced was peripheral blood. The clonotype originates from a middle-aged man with active or convalescent COVID-19. In nucleotides, the CDR3 is TGTGCCATCAGTGAACCGGACAAGTACGAGCAGTACTTC. The encoded protein is CAISEPDKYEQYF.